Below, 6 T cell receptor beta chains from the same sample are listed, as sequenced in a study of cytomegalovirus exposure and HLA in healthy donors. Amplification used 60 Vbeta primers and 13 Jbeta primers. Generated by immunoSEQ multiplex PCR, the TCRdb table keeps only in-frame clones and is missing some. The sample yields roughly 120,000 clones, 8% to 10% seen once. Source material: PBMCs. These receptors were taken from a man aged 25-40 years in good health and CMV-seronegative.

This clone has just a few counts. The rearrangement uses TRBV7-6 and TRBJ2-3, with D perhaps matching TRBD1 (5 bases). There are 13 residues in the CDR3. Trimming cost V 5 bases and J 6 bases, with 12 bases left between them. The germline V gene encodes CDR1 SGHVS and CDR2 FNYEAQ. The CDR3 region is CASSLQQVDTQYF. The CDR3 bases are TGTGCCAGCAGCCTACAACAGGTGGATACGCAGTATTTT.

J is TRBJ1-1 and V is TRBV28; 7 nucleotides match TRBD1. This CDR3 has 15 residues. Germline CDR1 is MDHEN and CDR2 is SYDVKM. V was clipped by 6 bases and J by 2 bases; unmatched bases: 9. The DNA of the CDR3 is TGTGCCAGCAGCCGTAACAGGGGCCCTAACACTGAAGCTTTCTTT. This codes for CASSRNRGPNTEAFF.

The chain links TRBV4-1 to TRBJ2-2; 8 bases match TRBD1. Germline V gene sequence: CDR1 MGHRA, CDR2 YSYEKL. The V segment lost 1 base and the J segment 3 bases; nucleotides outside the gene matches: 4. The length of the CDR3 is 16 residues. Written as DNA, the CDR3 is TGCGCCAGCAGCCAAGGGGCAGGGGGCGACACCGGGGAGCTGTTTTTT. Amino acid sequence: CASSQGAGGDTGELFF.

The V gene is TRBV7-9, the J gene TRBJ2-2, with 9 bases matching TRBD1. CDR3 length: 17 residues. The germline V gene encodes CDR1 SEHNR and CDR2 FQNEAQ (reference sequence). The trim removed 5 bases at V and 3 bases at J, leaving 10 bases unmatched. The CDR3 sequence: CASSPVTGGVDTGELFF. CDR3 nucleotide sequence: TGTGCCAGCAGCCCAGTAACAGGGGGCGTGGACACCGGGGAGCTGTTTTTT.

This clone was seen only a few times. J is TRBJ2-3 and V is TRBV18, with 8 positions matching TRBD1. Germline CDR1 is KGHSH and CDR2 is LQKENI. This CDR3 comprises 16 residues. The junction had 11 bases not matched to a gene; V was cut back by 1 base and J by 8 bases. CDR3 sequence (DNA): TGTGCCAGCTCACCACGTCAGGCAGGGGGCGAGGGTACGCAGTATTTT. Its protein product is CASSPRQAGGEGTQYF. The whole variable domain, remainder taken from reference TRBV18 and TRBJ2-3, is NAGVMQNPRHLVRRRGQEARLRCSPMKGHSHVYWYRQLPEEGLKFMVYLQKENIIDESGMPKERFSAEFPKEGPSILRIQQVVRGDSAAYFCASSPRQAGGEGTQYFGPGTRLTVL.

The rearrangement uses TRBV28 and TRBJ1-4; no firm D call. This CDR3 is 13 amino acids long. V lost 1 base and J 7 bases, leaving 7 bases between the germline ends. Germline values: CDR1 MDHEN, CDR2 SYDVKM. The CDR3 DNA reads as TGTGCCAGCAGTTTATTTAGCGGTGAAAAACTGTTTTTT. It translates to CASSLFSGEKLFF.